Listed below are T cell receptor beta chains from one sample, sequenced in a study of blood T cells in healthy people across ages. MiXCR, run by TCRdb on the 5' RACE reads, gives a single entry per CDR3 protein. The repertoire holds roughly 1.6 million distinct CDR3 sequences, around 36% seen once, with about 11% in the top ten. What was sequenced was blood. These receptors all stem from a woman aged 25 to 39 in good health. Each CDR3 is given with its conserved first and last residue. The D gene is left open where the match is weak. Size tells how often a clone was seen (once, few, many) or the class of an expanded clone, and some rows leave it out.

v_gene	j_gene	d_gene	abundance	CDR3nt	CDR3aa
TRBV27	TRBJ1-5	.	.	TGTGCCAGCAGTTGGGCTCGTAGCAGCAATCAGCCCCAGCATTTT	CASSWARSSNQPQHF
TRBV2	TRBJ2-1	.	.	TGTGCCAGCAGGCTAGACGCACCGGGACTCAGCTCCTACAATGAGCAGTTCTTC	CASRLDAPGLSSYNEQFF
TRBV29-1	TRBJ2-5	TRBD2	.	TGCAGCGTTACTAGCGGGAGCTGGCAAGAGACCCAGTACTTC	CSVTSGSWQETQYF
TRBV12-3/TRBV12-4	TRBJ2-2	.	.	TGTGCCAGCAGCCTCGCGGGGCTGGGGTCCGGGGAGCGGTTTTTT	CASSLAGLGSGERFF
TRBV5-1	TRBJ1-1	.	.	TGCGCCAGCAGCTTCTCCGGGACGGTCGAAGCTTTCTTT	CASSFSGTVEAFF
TRBV28	TRBJ2-7	.	few	TGTGCCAGCAGTTTATTCCACTACGAGCAGTACTTC	CASSLFHYEQYF
TRBV7-9	TRBJ2-1	.	.	TGTGCCAGCAGCCCCGGTTGGGGATTGGAGGAGCAGTTCTTC	CASSPGWGLEEQFF
TRBV29-1	TRBJ1-5	TRBD1	few	TGCAGCGTCGCCGAAGGGACAGGGGCTAATCAGCCCCAGCATTTT	CSVAEGTGANQPQHF
TRBV29-1	TRBJ1-3	.	once	TGCAGCGTTGAAGAGGAAAACACCATATATTTT	CSVEEENTIYF
TRBV24-1	TRBJ2-6	.	.	TGTGCCACCAGTAGCCGGACCTCTGGGGCCAACGTCCTGACTTTC	CATSSRTSGANVLTF
TRBV11-1	TRBJ2-3	.	.	TGTGCCAGCAGCTCCGGGCTACAGGGTTACACAGATACGCAGTATTTT	CASSSGLQGYTDTQYF
TRBV9	TRBJ2-3	.	.	TGTGCCAGCGGGGGGCCCCAGGTCGAGGATACGCAGTATTTT	CASGGPQVEDTQYF
TRBV7-3	TRBJ1-2	TRBD1	few	TGTGCCAGCAGCCCGACAGGGGGGTTGTTAGATGGCTACACCTTC	CASSPTGGLLDGYTF
TRBV3-1	TRBJ1-2	.	.	TGTGCCAGCAGCCAAGTGGGGATAGGGGGCTACACCTTC	CASSQVGIGGYTF
TRBV20-1	TRBJ2-2	TRBD2	.	TGCAGTGCTAGAAAGGGGACTAATTGGGGCACCGGGGAGCTGTTTTTT	CSARKGTNWGTGELFF
TRBV20-1	TRBJ1-2	.	.	TGCAGTGCTAGAGATACCTCTCGGGGGCTTAACTATGGCTACACCTTC	CSARDTSRGLNYGYTF
TRBV13	TRBJ1-2	.	.	TGTGCCAGCAGCCCTGCGGCAGGGACCTATGGCTACACCTTC	CASSPAAGTYGYTF
TRBV20-1	TRBJ1-2	.	few	TGCAGTGCTAGAGATTCGGAGATTTACCACTATGGCTACACCTTC	CSARDSEIYHYGYTF
TRBV16	TRBJ2-7	TRBD1	few	TGTGCCAGCAGCCAATCAGGGACAGCTACCTACGAGCAGTACTTC	CASSQSGTATYEQYF
TRBV15	TRBJ1-1	.	many	TGTGCCACCAGCAGAGGTAGACCTGCTGAAGCTTTCTTT	CATSRGRPAEAFF
TRBV20-1	TRBJ2-1	TRBD2	.	TGCAGTGCTAGAGATATCCTAGCGGGGGGGTACAGTGAGCAGTTCTTC	CSARDILAGGYSEQFF
TRBV20-1	TRBJ2-7	TRBD2	few	TGCAGTGCTAGAGACCCAATTACTAGCGGGGGGACCTACGAGCAGTACTTC	CSARDPITSGGTYEQYF
TRBV28	TRBJ1-6	.	.	TGTGCCAGCAGTTCACCAACACAGGTAGGGGTGAATATTTCACCCCTCCACTTT	CASSSPTQVGVNISPLHF
TRBV5-1	TRBJ2-7	TRBD1	.	TGCGTCAGCAGCTTGGAGGGGACAGGGTCCAACGAGCAGTACTTC	CVSSLEGTGSNEQYF
TRBV20-1	TRBJ1-2	.	few	TGCAGTGCCTATCGGACGGGTCGGGGCTACACCTTC	CSAYRTGRGYTF
TRBV27	TRBJ1-2	.	few	TGTGCCAGCAGTTGGGGGACCGGGGCTAACTATGGCTACACCTTC	CASSWGTGANYGYTF
TRBV9	TRBJ1-5	.	once	TGTGCCAGCAGCGTAGCGGGGAGTCAGCCCCAGCATTTT	CASSVAGSQPQHF
TRBV18	TRBJ2-3	TRBD1	few	TGTGCCAGCTCACCAGGACAGGGAGGCGCAGATACGCAGTATTTT	CASSPGQGGADTQYF
TRBV28	TRBJ2-7	.	few	TGTGCCAGCAGATCCGGGACGCACTCCTACGAGCAGTACTTC	CASRSGTHSYEQYF
TRBV6-6	TRBJ2-5	TRBD2	many	TGTGCCAGCAGTGTCCGGGGGGGGCAAGAGACCCAGTACTTC	CASSVRGGQETQYF
TRBV9	TRBJ2-3	.	many	TGTGCCAGCAGCTCAACCGGGACCCTACTCACAGATACGCAGTATTTT	CASSSTGTLLTDTQYF
TRBV20-1	TRBJ1-6	.	few	TGCAGTGCTAAGGCGGCCCCGCATTCACCCCTCCACTTT	CSAKAAPHSPLHF
TRBV20-1	TRBJ2-1	.	few	TGCAGTGCCAATGAGTTAGGGCCCTACAATGAGCAGTTCTTC	CSANELGPYNEQFF
TRBV12-3/TRBV12-4	TRBJ1-6	TRBD1	.	TGTGCCAGCAGCTCAGGGGACAGGAATAATTCACCCCTCCACTTT	CASSSGDRNNSPLHF
TRBV20-1	TRBJ2-2	TRBD2	few	TGCAGTGCCGCAATAGCGGGCCCGAACACCGGGGAGCTGTTTTTT	CSAAIAGPNTGELFF
TRBV12-3/TRBV12-4	TRBJ1-2	TRBD1	few	TGTGCCAGCAGTAAAGACAGGGTTGAAGGCTACACCTTC	CASSKDRVEGYTF
TRBV6-5	TRBJ2-7	TRBD1	.	TGTGCCAGCAGCAGACAGGGGTCTACGGAACAGTACTTC	CASSRQGSTEQYF
TRBV4-2	TRBJ1-1	.	many	TGTGCCAGCAGCCAAGATCTTAACACTGAAGCTTTCTTT	CASSQDLNTEAFF
TRBV5-1	TRBJ1-2	TRBD1	.	TGTGCCAGCAGGCCAGGGGGCGCAGGGGGAAGGGGCTACACCTTC	CASRPGGAGGRGYTF
TRBV7-2	TRBJ1-5	.	.	TGTGCCAGCAGCTGGGGGCTCTCTCAGCCCCAGCATTTT	CASSWGLSQPQHF
TRBV29-1	TRBJ2-5	TRBD2	many	TGCAGCGTTGACACGGGGGGGCAAGAGACCCAGTACTTC	CSVDTGGQETQYF
TRBV6-1	TRBJ2-7	.	few	TGTGCCAGCTGTAAAGCCGGGAGCTCCTACGAGCAGTACTTC	CASCKAGSSYEQYF
TRBV6-5	TRBJ2-1	.	many	TGTGCCAGCTTACTAGCTGACTCCTACAATGAGCAGTTCTTC	CASLLADSYNEQFF
TRBV5-1	TRBJ2-5	TRBD2	once	TGCGCCAGCAGCTTGGGTGGGACTAGCGCCCTGGGCAATGAGCAGTACTTC	CASSLGGTSALGNEQYF
TRBV20-1	TRBJ1-1	.	few	TGCAGTGCTAGAGCTGGGTGGGCAGGGGAGAGCACTGAAGCTTTCTTT	CSARAGWAGESTEAFF
TRBV24-1	TRBJ2-5	.	.	TGTGCCACCAGTGATGAAAGGGAAGAGACCCAGTACTTC	CATSDEREETQYF
TRBV15	TRBJ1-2	.	.	TGTGCCACCAGCAGAGATAGGGACGTCCCCCATGGCTACACCTTC	CATSRDRDVPHGYTF
TRBV4-2	TRBJ2-7	.	many	TGTGCCAGCAGTCTCTCGAGGCTAGCGAGCTACGAGCAGTACTTC	CASSLSRLASYEQYF
TRBV7-3	TRBJ2-3	TRBD2	.	TGTGCCAGCAGCTGCGGCGGGGGTAGCACAGATACGCAGTATTTT	CASSCGGGSTDTQYF
TRBV5-1	TRBJ2-1	TRBD2	.	TGCGCCAGCAGCCCAATACCGGCAGGGACTAGCGGGGGCCTTACCTACAATGAGCAGTTCTTC	CASSPIPAGTSGGLTYNEQFF
TRBV20-1	TRBJ2-2	TRBD2	.	TGCAGTGCTGAACTAGCGGGGATTGCCGGGGAGCTGTTTTTT	CSAELAGIAGELFF
TRBV7-9	TRBJ2-2	.	few	TGTGCCAGCAGTTCCATCCCCGGCGGGGAGCTGTTTTTT	CASSSIPGGELFF
TRBV7-2	TRBJ2-4	.	few	TGTGCCAGCAGCTTAGCTCACTCGGCCAAAAACATTCAGTACTTC	CASSLAHSAKNIQYF
TRBV20-1	TRBJ2-7	TRBD2	once	TGCAGTGCTAGAGGTAGTAGCGGGGGGCTCCGCTCCTACGAGCAGTACTTC	CSARGSSGGLRSYEQYF
TRBV18	TRBJ2-1	.	.	TGTGCCAGCTCACTAAGACCGGGGCTAGAGTCCTACGAGCAGTTCTTC	CASSLRPGLESYEQFF